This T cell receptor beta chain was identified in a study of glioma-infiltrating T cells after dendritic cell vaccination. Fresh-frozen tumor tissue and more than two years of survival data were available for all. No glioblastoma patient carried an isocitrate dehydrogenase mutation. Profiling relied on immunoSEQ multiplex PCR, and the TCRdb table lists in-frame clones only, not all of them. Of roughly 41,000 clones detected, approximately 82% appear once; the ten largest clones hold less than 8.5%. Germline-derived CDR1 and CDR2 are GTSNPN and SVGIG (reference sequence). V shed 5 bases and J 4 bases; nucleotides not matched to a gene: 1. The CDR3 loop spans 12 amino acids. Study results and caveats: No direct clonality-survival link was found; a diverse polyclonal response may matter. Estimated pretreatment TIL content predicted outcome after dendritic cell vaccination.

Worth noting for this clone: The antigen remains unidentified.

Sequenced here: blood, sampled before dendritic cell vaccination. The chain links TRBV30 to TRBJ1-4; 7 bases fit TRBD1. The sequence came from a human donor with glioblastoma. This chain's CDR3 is CAWGDSNEKLFF. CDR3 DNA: TGTGCCTGGGGGGACAGTAATGAAAAACTGTTTTTT.